The clone carrying this T cell receptor beta chain was counted only a few times. Primers included in the PCR were 60 Vbeta and 13 Jbeta primers. TCRdb's copy holds only in-frame clones and misses some; the assay was immunoSEQ multiplex PCR. The profile shows 130,000 or so clones, just under 75% of them singletons. These data belong to a study of cytomegalovirus exposure and HLA in healthy donors. CDR3 size: 15 residues. Germline V gives CDR1 MDHEN, CDR2 SYDVKM. The V end lost 6 bases, the J end lost 9 bases, and 23 bases lay between the germline ends. The chain combines TRBV28 with TRBJ2-5, with D maybe TRBD1 (8 bases). This sequence originates from a man in his forties in good health and CMV-seropositive. The sample comprised PBMCs. As DNA, the CDR3 is TGTGCCAGCAGGGGGGGGACAGGCCTACCCAAGGCCCAGTACTTC. Protein sequence: CASRGGTGLPKAQYF. Full variable domain (rest looked up from reference TRBV28 and TRBJ2-5): DVKVTQSSRYLVKRTGEKVFLECVQDMDHENMFWYRQDPGLGLRLIYFSYDVKMKEKGDIPEGYSVSREKKERFSLILESASTNQTSMYLCASRGGTGLPKAQYFGPGTRLLVL.